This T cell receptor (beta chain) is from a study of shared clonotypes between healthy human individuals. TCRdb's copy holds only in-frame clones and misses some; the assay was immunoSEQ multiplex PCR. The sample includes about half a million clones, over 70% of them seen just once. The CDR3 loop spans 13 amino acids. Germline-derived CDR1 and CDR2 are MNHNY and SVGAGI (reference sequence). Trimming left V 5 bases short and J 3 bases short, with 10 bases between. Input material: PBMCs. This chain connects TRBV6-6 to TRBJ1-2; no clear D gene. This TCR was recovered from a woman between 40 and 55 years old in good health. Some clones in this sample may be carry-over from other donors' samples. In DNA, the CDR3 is TGTGCCAGCAGTAAAGACGCGTACTATGGCTACACCTTC. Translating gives CASSKDAYYGYTF.